A single sample gave rise to the 11 T cell receptor beta chains below, sequenced in a study of T cell responses to AZD1222 COVID-19 vaccine. The method was immunoSEQ multiplex PCR; TCRdb's version includes in-frame clones alone and lacks a portion of them. The profile covers around 120,000 clones, with approximately 92% appearing a single time and 1.1% taken by the ten largest. Sequenced here: peripheral blood, sampled on day 0 of AZD1222 vaccination. Receptors were obtained from an adult in good health.

This chain connects TRBV28 to TRBJ1-1; D gene ambiguous. Germline loops: CDR1 MDHEN, CDR2 SYDVKM. The CDR3 is 15 residues long. With 2 bases removed from V and 5 bases from J, the gap between germline ends came to 15 bases. CDR3 sequence (DNA): TGTGCCAGCAGTTTACGAGGGTTGGGGATGACTGAAGCTTTCTTT. Translation: CASSLRGLGMTEAFF.

This clone was counted a few times. The V call is TRBV25-1, the J call TRBJ2-2, with D possibly being TRBD1 or TRBD2 (5 bases each). The CDR3 consists of 15 residues. V gave up 1 base and J gave up 4 bases, with 10 bases separating them. Germline CDR1 reads MGHDK; CDR2 reads SYGVNS. The CDR3 sequence: CASSELGLATGELFF. The CDR3 region has the DNA TGTGCCAGCAGTGAATTGGGGCTAGCCACCGGGGAGCTGTTTTTT.

This rearrangement joins TRBV7-8 to TRBJ1-5; TRBD1 matches 8 bases. This CDR3 contains 16 residues. J lost 2 bases, V lost 5 bases, and 8 bases had no gene match. Germline lookup yields CDR1 SGHVS and CDR2 FQNEAQ. The CDR3 is CASSAWTGIGNQPQHF. The CDR3 region has the DNA TGTGCCAGCAGCGCCTGGACAGGGATTGGCAATCAGCCCCAGCATTTT.

This chain uses TRBV18 with TRBJ1-4; TRBD1 matches 8 bases. Trimming removed 3 bases from V and 3 bases from J; junction bases left unmatched: 12. Germline V gene data show CDR1 as KGHSH and CDR2 as LQKENI. This CDR3 is built from 18 residues. The CDR3 DNA reads as TGTGCCAGCTCACCGCAAAGTCCCGGGACAGGATCTAATGAAAAACTGTTTTTT. The encoded protein is CASSPQSPGTGSNEKLFF.

The chain combines TRBV27 with TRBJ2-4; D possibly matches TRBD1 or TRBD2 (5 bases each). Germline loops: CDR1 MNHEY, CDR2 SMNVEV (reference sequence). The CDR3 loop spans 15 amino acids. Trimming removed 0 bases at V and 5 bases at J, with 11 bases between. CDR3 sequence reads: CASSLSWGSQNIQYF. For the CDR3, the DNA is TGTGCCAGCAGTTTATCATGGGGGAGCCAAAACATTCAGTACTTC.

CDR3 sequence (DNA): TGTGCCAGCACTATGACCGGGACAGGGTCGTCACCCCTCCACTTT. This gives the protein CASTMTGTGSSPLHF. The V call is TRBV27, the J call TRBJ1-6; TRBD1 matches 9 bases. Germline CDR1 MNHEY, CDR2 SMNVEV (reference sequence). The CDR3 runs 15 residues. The V gene end was trimmed by 7 bases and the J gene end by 10 bases; junction bases not matched to a gene: 11.

CDR3 nucleotide sequence: TGTGCCAGCAGTTTCTTACCTGGGACAGGGAAAGGTGGCTACACCTTC. Its translation: CASSFLPGTGKGGYTF. V usage is TRBV28 and J usage is TRBJ1-2; 9 positions match TRBD1. Germline V lookup: CDR1 MDHEN, CDR2 SYDVKM. J lost 7 bases, V lost 3 bases, and 12 bases had no gene match. This CDR3 has 16 amino acids.

The rearrangement joins TRBV10-1 to TRBJ2-2; 7 bases match TRBD2. Germline CDR1 and CDR2: WNHNN and SYGVQD (reference sequence). J gave up 6 bases and V 3 bases, and 4 bases lay outside the gene matches. The CDR3 is made up of 14 amino acids. CDR3 DNA sequence: TGCGCCAGCAGTGAAATTGGGGGGGCCGGGGAGCTGTTTTTT. Translated, it gives CASSEIGGAGELFF.

V usage is TRBV7-2 and J usage is TRBJ2-1; possibly TRBD2 for D (6 bases). From germline, CDR1 is SGHTA and CDR2 FQGNSA. Trimming removed 7 bases from V and 6 bases from J, with 13 bases in between. The length of the CDR3 is 13 residues. DNA of the CDR3: TGTGCCAGCAACAGGAGGGGTCCCAATGAGCAGTTCTTC. This encodes CASNRRGPNEQFF.

V and J are TRBV20-1 and TRBJ2-1; D is undetermined. The germline gives CDR1 DFQATT, CDR2 SNEGSKA (reference sequence). The V end was cut by 7 bases, the J end by 8 bases, with 12 bases between. The CDR3 covers 11 residues. The CDR3 spells CSVRVGDEQFF. For the CDR3, the DNA is TGCAGTGTCCGAGTTGGCGATGAGCAGTTCTTC.

This clone was seen only a few times. The rearrangement links TRBV7-3 to TRBJ2-1, with a tentative D call TRBD2 (6 bases). The V gene lost 4 bases and the J gene lost 8 bases, with 21 bases spanning the gap. Germline V CDR1 and CDR2: SGHTA, FQGTGA. This CDR3 has 16 amino acids. The CDR3 region has the DNA TGTGCCAGCAGCTCCGGGCTAGCGAGAGCCTCGGATGAGCAGTTCTTC. Amino acid sequence: CASSSGLARASDEQFF.